The source of this TCR beta chain is a study of blood T cells in healthy people across ages (dated by TCRdb to about 2015). For context, the study as a whole: In model experiments, template switching captured about one uniquely barcoded TCR beta cDNA molecule for every two T cells. Age-related changes in TCR beta repertoire diversity were measured in the study by deep sequencing normalized with unique cDNA molecular identifiers. To avoid experimental bias, donors of different ages were spread randomly across the sequencing lanes. The donors were split into four age groups: young (average about 15 years), middle-aged (39), aged (more than 60) and long-lived (roughly 77). The study analyzed two additional independent replicas of 1 million unique cDNA reads from the same blood draw for two donors, one aged 18 to 30 and one aged 80 or older. On the study overall, not on this receptor specifically: The CMV infection status of donors was not known, potentially confounding age-related changes in expanded clonotypes. Compared with the aged group, more naive CD4+ T cells, fewer expanded clones and increased TCR diversity were shown by the long-lived group, suggesting age selection. As age increased, observed TCR beta diversity per million T cells dropped in a roughly linear way, and a significant reduction was already evident by age around 41. Because profiling used bulk unsorted PBMCs, naive and antigen-experienced compartments could not be compared conclusively. A strong correlation was found between observed TCR beta diversity and the percentage of naive T cells measured by flow cytometry. Total diversity estimates from one million sequenced T cells were considered lower bounds and underestimates.

The CDR3 starts with the cysteine, ends with the phenylalanine, and has 14 residues. This entry keeps only the CDR3 DNA: 42 bases, framed from base 1. V is shortened by 4 bases, J by 2 bases, and the region joining them spans 10 bases. The germline V gene yields MDHEN for CDR1 and SYDVKM for CDR2. Library generation was performed with 5' RACE. For sequencing, an Illumina HiSeq 2500 was employed. A second PCR of about 6 to 12 cycles was run with a J-beta primer mix and a sample-barcoded 5' primer. A unique molecular identifier was introduced onto each TCR beta cDNA molecule by a template-switch 5' adaptor carrying 12 random nucleotides. At least 2.5 million CDR3-containing paired-end reads were obtained from each sample. All of the RNA was converted into first-strand cDNA using the Mint cDNA synthesis kit, with a TRBC-specific oligonucleotide serving as the primer. After uracil-DNA glycosylase treatment, a first 18-cycle PCR used universal primers M1SS and BC2_uni_R on all cDNA. Concerning the study's data processing: For normalization, 1 million high-quality reads, each with a distinct molecular identifier, were randomly selected from each sample. Reads with shared molecular identifiers were discarded instead of being binned into consensus sequences. MiTCR, with a Q25 quality threshold and the strictest error-elimination algorithm, was used for CDR3 identification, clonotype clustering and error correction. A nonparametric unseen species model with Euler transformation was used to estimate a lower bound on total TCR beta diversity. In-frame beta chains were kept once TCRdb had trimmed the public reads at Q25 with fastp and called clones with MiXCR. One record per CDR3 amino acid sequence lists the most common genes and DNA. V and J calls and clone size were set by TCRdb, not the authors. Within this sample are roughly 680,000 distinct CDR3 sequences, with about 50% of them counted one time only. Together, the top ten hold 13% of the sample.

Systemically healthy Caucasian individuals from Russia, approximately 39 in total and aged roughly 6 to 95 years, were included as donors. Approximately 10 milliliters of peripheral blood were collected from each donor into EDTA-treated Vacutainer tubes. Ficoll-Paque density-gradient centrifugation was used to isolate PBMCs, with at least 7 million per sample. Trizol reagent was used to extract total RNA from PBMCs, with at least 5 micrograms per sample. The percentages of naive CD45RAhigh/CD27high T cells were determined by flow cytometry on a PBMC aliquot from every donor. In the case of this clonotype: The antigen it recognizes is unknown. Base-call qualities are not available, and no considerably larger clone is one nucleotide away.

The specimen sequenced was blood. The sequence came from a woman aged 80 or over in good health. The rearranged segments are TRBV28 and TRBJ2-3; the D region is possibly TRBD1 or TRBD2, each matching across 5 bases. The bases read TGTGCCAGCAGTTCGGGGCAGCCCACAGATACGCAGTATTTT. It translates as CASSSGQPTDTQYF.